The text below deals with one T cell receptor beta chain. CDR3 length: 14 residues. Looked up from germline, CDR1 is SGHNT and CDR2 is YYREEE (reference sequence). The trim removed 3 bases at V and 1 base at J, leaving 4 bases unmatched. Assay: immunoSEQ multiplex PCR; the TCRdb copy retains only in-frame clones and omits some. This table holds about 52,000 clones, roughly 96% found once. This sample stems from a study of control samples from healthy donors and cancer patients. The sample was blood. The clonotype comes from a man aged 25-45 years in good health. The V call is TRBV5-4, the J call TRBJ2-7; 7 nucleotides line up with TRBD1. The chain's CDR3 is CASSSGQASYEQYF. Written as DNA, the CDR3 is TGTGCCAGCAGCTCAGGACAGGCATCCTACGAGCAGTACTTC. Drawing the rest from reference TRBV5-4 and TRBJ2-7, the complete variable domain is ETGVTQSPTHLIKTRGQQVTLRCSSQSGHNTVSWYQQALGQGPQFIFQYYREEENGRGNFPPRFSGLQFPNYSSELNVNALELDDSALYLCASSSGQASYEQYFGPGTRLTVT.